What follows are 12 T cell receptor beta chains derived from one specimen sequenced in a study of T cell repertoires in ileal Crohn's disease. Time point meaning: neoterminal ileum biopsy at postoperative endoscopy, about 6 months after surgery. Data came from immunoSEQ multiplex PCR; TCRdb stores just in-frame clones and leaves some out. The sample lists roughly 60,000 clones, roughly 91% occurring once. Sequencing was performed on ileal tissue. The receptors shown here come from an adult with Crohn's disease.

The V call is TRBV25-1, the J call TRBJ1-1, with TRBD1 matching over 8 bases. Germline loops: CDR1 MGHDK, CDR2 SYGVNS. The CDR3 sequence is 13 residues long. V dropped 7 bases and J dropped 1; count of bases not matched to a gene: 2. CDR3 bases: TGTGCCAGCAACACAGGGGGGAACACTGAAGCTTTCTTT. Translation gives CASNTGGNTEAFF.

The V call is TRBV9, the J call TRBJ1-1; unclear D gene. Germline V gene data show CDR1 as SGDLS and CDR2 as YYNGEE. Trimming shortened V by 4 bases and J by 10 bases, and 14 bases separated the two germline ends. The CDR3 has 12 amino acids. The CDR3 protein is CASSFQTSGAFF. The CDR3 DNA sequence: TGTGCCAGCAGCTTCCAGACATCAGGAGCTTTCTTT.

The chain carries TRBV7-9 and TRBJ2-5, with D possibly being TRBD2 (6 bases). The CDR3 covers 14 residues. With 5 bases removed from V and 5 bases from J, the gap between germline ends came to 15 bases. CDR1 SEHNR and CDR2 FQNEAQ come from the germline V gene (reference sequence). The CDR3 region has the DNA TGTGCCAGCAGCCGACTCCAACGGGGGGAGACCCAGTACTTC. Translation gives CASSRLQRGETQYF.

The chain employs TRBV19 and TRBJ1-5, with 8 nucleotides matching TRBD1. CDR3 length equals 16 residues. Losses at the gene ends were 5 bases for V and 6 bases for J; bases not matched to a gene: 12. Germline CDR1 LNHDA, CDR2 SQIVND (reference sequence). In DNA, the CDR3 is TGTGCCAGTAGTCGCCAAGGACAGGGCAGGGCTCAGCCCCAGCATTTT. It codes for CASSRQGQGRAQPQHF.

V is TRBV19 and J is TRBJ1-5; D unclear. V lost 9 bases, J lost 0 bases, and 12 bases lay in between. Germline-derived CDR1 and CDR2 are LNHDA and SQIVND (reference sequence). The CDR3 is 14 amino acids. The DNA for the CDR3 is TGTGCCAGCAACGCGGGCTATAGCAATCAGCCCCAGCATTTT. Amino acid sequence: CASNAGYSNQPQHF.

This clone has a single count. The J gene is TRBJ1-4, the V gene TRBV5-6, with D hard to call. There are 16 residues in the CDR3. The V end lost 0 bases, the J end lost 2 bases, and 11 bases lay between the germline ends. Germline CDR1 SGHDT, CDR2 YYEEEE. The CDR3 DNA reads as TGTGCCAGCAGCTTGGGCGGAGGGAACACTAATGAAAAACTGTTTTTT. Translation: CASSLGGGNTNEKLFF.

The J gene is TRBJ1-5, the V gene TRBV11-1, with D unclear. This CDR3 region has 13 residues. Trimming pared 4 bases from V and 5 bases from J, leaving 9 bases between. Germline lookup yields CDR1 SGHAT and CDR2 FQDESV (reference sequence). The CDR3 loop reads CASSYGEDQPQHF. For the CDR3, the DNA is TGTGCCAGCAGCTACGGGGAGGATCAGCCCCAGCATTTT.

Only a few counts were recorded for this clone. V gene TRBV18 combines with J gene TRBJ1-5, with D maybe TRBD1 (5 bases). CDR1 and CDR2 from the germline V gene are KGHSH and LQKENI. The ends were cut back, 3 bases at V and 4 bases at J, with 7 bases in the middle. There are 13 residues in the CDR3. CDR3 sequence: CASSPTENQPQHF. The CDR3 nucleotides are TGTGCCAGCTCACCGACAGAGAATCAGCCCCAGCATTTT. The full variable domain, in which reference TRBV18 and TRBJ1-5 provide the parts outside the CDR3, is NAGVMQNPRHLVRRRGQEARLRCSPMKGHSHVYWYRQLPEEGLKFMVYLQKENIIDESGMPKERFSAEFPKEGPSILRIQQVVRGDSAAYFCASSPTENQPQHFGDGTRLSIL.

The chain has TRBV18 and TRBJ2-7, with TRBD2 matching 11 bases. The CDR3 length is 16 residues. In germline, CDR1 is KGHSH, CDR2 LQKENI. V shed 3 bases and J 4 bases; nucleotides not matched to a gene: 8. CDR3 sequence (DNA): TGTGCCAGCTCACCGTCACTAGCGGGAGTTGGGTACGAGCAGTACTTC. Translating it yields CASSPSLAGVGYEQYF.

V and J are TRBV2 and TRBJ1-5; D possibly corresponds to TRBD1 (5 bases). This CDR3 has 14 residues. Germline CDR1 and CDR2: SNHLY and FYNNEI. Trimming left V 3 bases short and J 11 bases short, with 17 bases between. CDR3 nucleotide sequence: TGTGCCAGCAGTGATTCAGGGCGATTAAAGGCCCAGCATTTT. Its translation: CASSDSGRLKAQHF.

CDR3 nucleotide sequence: TGTGCCAGTCAAGTGGGGCTGTGGTCCAACACTGAAGCTTTCTTT. Translated: CASQVGLWSNTEAFF. The chain recombines TRBV11-2 with TRBJ1-1; possible D gene TRBD1, 5 bases. Deletions cut 9 bases from V and 2 bases from J, with 19 bases between. CDR1 is SGHAT, CDR2 FQNNGV, per germline. This CDR3 is 15 amino acids long.

The chain has TRBV5-1 and TRBJ1-1, with D perhaps matching TRBD1 (6 bases). V was pared by 4 bases and J by 4 bases, with 11 bases between. The CDR3 has 13 residues. In germline, CDR1 is SGHRS, CDR2 YFSETQ. The CDR3 DNA is TGCGCCAGCAGCACGGGGGGCGGCACTGAAGCTTTCTTT. It codes for CASSTGGGTEAFF.